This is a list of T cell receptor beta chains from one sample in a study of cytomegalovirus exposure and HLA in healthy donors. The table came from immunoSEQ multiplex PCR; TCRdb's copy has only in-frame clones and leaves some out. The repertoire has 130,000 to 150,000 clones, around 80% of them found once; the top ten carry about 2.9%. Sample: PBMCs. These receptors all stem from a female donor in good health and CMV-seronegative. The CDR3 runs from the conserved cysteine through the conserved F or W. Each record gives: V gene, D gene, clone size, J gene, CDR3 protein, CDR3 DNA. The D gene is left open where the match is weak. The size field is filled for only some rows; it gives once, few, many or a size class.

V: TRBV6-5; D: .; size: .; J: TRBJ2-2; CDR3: CASSYTHLNTGELFF; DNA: TGTGCCAGCAGTTACACACACCTGAACACCGGGGAGCTGTTTTTT
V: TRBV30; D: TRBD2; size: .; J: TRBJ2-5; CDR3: CAWGPGTSGRGTQYF; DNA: TGTGCCTGGGGGCCCGGGACTAGCGGTCGGGGGACCCAGTACTTC
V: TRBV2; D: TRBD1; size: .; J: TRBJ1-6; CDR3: CASSEQGPSPLHF; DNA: TGTGCCAGCAGCGAACAGGGGCCTTCACCCCTCCACTTT
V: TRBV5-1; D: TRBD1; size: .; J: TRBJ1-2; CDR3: CASSTGDVYGYTF; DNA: TGCGCCAGCAGTACAGGGGATGTCTATGGCTACACCTTC
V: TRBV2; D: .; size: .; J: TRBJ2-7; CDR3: CASSEQGSRNEQYF; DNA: TGTGCCAGCAGTGAACAGGGGTCGAGAAACGAGCAGTACTTC
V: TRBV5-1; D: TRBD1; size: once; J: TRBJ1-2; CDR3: CASSSSGQGANGYPF; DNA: TGCGCCAGCAGCTCTTCGGGACAGGGGGCTAATGGCTACCCCTTC
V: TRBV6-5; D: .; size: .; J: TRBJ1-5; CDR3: CASSYSRGGSQPQHF; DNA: TGTGCCAGCAGTTACTCGAGGGGGGGTTCTCAGCCCCAGCATTTT
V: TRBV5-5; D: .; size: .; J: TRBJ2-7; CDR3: CASSFATGCEQYF; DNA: TGTGCCAGCAGCTTCGCAACAGGGTGTGAGCAGTACTTC
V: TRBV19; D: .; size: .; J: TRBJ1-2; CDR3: CASSIGGSGQYYGYTF; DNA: TGTGCCAGTAGTATAGGAGGTTCCGGCCAGTACTATGGCTACACCTTC
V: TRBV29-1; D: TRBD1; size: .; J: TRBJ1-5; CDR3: CSVSGTGSNQPQHF; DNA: TGCAGCGTTTCTGGGACAGGGAGCAATCAGCCCCAGCATTTT
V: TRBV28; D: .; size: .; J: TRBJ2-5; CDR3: CASSSPGLQETQYF; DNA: TGTGCCAGCAGTTCACCGGGACTCCAAGAGACCCAGTACTTC
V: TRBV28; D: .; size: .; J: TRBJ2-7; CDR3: CASSLEGFSYEQYF; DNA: TGTGCCAGCAGTCTGGAGGGATTCTCCTACGAGCAGTACTTC
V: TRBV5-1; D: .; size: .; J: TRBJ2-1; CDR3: CASSLAGGNEQFF; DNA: TGCGCCAGCAGCTTAGCAGGGGGGAATGAGCAGTTCTTC
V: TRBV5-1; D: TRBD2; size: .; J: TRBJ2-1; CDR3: CASSFGVSGRLYNEQFF; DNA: TGCGCCAGCAGCTTCGGAGTGTCCGGGAGGCTCTACAATGAGCAGTTCTTC
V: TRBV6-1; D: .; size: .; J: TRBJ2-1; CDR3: CASSEGHGGGSSYNEQFF; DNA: TGTGCCAGCAGTGAAGGACACGGAGGCGGAAGCTCCTACAATGAGCAGTTCTTC
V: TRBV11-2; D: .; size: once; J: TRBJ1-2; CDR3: CASSLDSSGFRYGYTF; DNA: TGTGCCAGCAGCCTAGATAGTTCCGGGTTTAGGTATGGCTACACCTTC
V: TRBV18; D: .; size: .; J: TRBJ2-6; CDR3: CASSRVRSGANVLTF; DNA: TGTGCCAGCTCACGTGTTCGTTCTGGGGCCAACGTCCTGACTTTC
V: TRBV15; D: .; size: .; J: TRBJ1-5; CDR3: CATSRGPAGNQQPQHF; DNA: TGTGCCACCAGCAGAGGCCCTGCAGGGAATCAGCAGCCCCAGCATTTT
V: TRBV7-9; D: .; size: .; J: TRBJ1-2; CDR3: CASSFNGVEGYPF; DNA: TGTGCCAGCAGCTTTAATGGGGTCGAGGGCTACCCCTTC
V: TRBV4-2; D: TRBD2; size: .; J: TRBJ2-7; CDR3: CASSQKASGTYEQYF; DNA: TGTGCCAGCAGCCAAAAGGCTAGCGGAACCTACGAGCAGTACTTC
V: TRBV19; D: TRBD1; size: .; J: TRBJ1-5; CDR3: CASSISGTGGYQPQHF; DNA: TGTGCCAGTAGTATTTCCGGGACAGGGGGTTATCAGCCCCAGCATTTT
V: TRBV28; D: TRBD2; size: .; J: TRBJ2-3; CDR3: CASSLSGSGGGTDTQYF; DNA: TGTGCCAGCAGTTTATCTGGTAGCGGGGGTGGCACAGATACGCAGTATTTT
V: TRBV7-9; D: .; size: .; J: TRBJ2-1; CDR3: CASSAYPDSSLNEQFF; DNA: TGTGCCAGCAGCGCATACCCGGACTCGTCACTAAATGAGCAGTTCTTC
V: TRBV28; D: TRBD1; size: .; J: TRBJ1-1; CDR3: CASGGQGTNTEAFF; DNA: TGTGCCAGCGGCGGACAGGGGACGAACACTGAAGCTTTCTTT
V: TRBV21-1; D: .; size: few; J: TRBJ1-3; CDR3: CASTWTGASGNTIYF; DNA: TGTGCCAGCACCTGGACAGGGGCTTCTGGAAACACCATATATTTT
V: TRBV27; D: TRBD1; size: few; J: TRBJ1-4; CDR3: CASSPQGAEKLFF; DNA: TGTGCCAGCAGTCCCCAGGGGGCGGAAAAACTGTTTTTT
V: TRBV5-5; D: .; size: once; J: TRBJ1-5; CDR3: CASSSLDIGQPQHF; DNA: TGTGCCAGCAGCTCACTGGACATTGGTCAGCCCCAGCATTTT
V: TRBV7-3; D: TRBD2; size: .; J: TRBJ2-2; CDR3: CASSLGREPLGVGELFF; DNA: TGTGCCAGCAGCTTAGGGCGGGAGCCCCTAGGGGTCGGGGAGCTGTTTTTT
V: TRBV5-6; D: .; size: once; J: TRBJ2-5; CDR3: CASSLARRETQYF; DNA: TGTGCCAGCAGCTTGGCCAGGCGAGAGACCCAGTACTTC
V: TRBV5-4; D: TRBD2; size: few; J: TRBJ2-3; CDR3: CASSWGAGSTDTQYF; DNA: TGTGCCAGCAGCTGGGGAGCGGGAAGCACAGATACGCAGTATTTT
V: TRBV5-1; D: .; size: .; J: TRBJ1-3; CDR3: CASRSGAGNTIYF; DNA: TGCGCCAGCAGGTCCGGGGCTGGAAACACCATATATTTT
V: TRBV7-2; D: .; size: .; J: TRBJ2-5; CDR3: CASSLDGRVGETQYF; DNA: TGTGCCAGCAGCTTAGATGGCAGGGTTGGCGAGACCCAGTACTTC
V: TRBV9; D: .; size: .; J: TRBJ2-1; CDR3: CASSVEGGGGPRREQFF; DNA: TGTGCCAGCAGCGTAGAGGGTGGTGGGGGCCCTAGGCGGGAGCAGTTCTTC
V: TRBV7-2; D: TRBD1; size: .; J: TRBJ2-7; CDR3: CASSLQGAYPYEQYF; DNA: TGTGCCAGCAGCTTACAGGGGGCTTACCCCTACGAGCAGTACTTC
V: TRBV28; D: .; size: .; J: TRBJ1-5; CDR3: CASSGVTNQPQHF; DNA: TGTGCCAGCAGTGGAGTGACCAATCAGCCCCAGCATTTT
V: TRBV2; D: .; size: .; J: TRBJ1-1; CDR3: CASSERQGGEAFF; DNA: TGTGCCAGCAGTGAAAGGCAGGGAGGAGAAGCTTTCTTT
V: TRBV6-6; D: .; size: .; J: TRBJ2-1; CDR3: CASSAVALDNEQFF; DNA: TGTGCCAGCAGTGCAGTGGCTTTGGACAATGAGCAGTTCTTC
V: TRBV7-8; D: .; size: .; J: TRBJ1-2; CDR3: CASSLAQNYGYTF; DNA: TGTGCCAGCAGCTTAGCGCAGAACTATGGCTACACCTTC
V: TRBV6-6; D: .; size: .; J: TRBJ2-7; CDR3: CASSSHRPPSSYEQYF; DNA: TGTGCCAGCAGTTCCCATCGCCCTCCTAGCTCCTACGAGCAGTACTTC
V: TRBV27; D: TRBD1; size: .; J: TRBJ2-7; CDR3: CASAYLTGSYEQYF; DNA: TGTGCCAGCGCGTACCTGACAGGGTCCTACGAGCAGTACTTC
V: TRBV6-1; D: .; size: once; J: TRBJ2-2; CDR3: CASSGRELFF; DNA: TGTGCCAGCAGTGGTAGGGAGCTGTTTTTT
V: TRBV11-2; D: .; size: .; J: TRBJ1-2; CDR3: CASSLAPKDSPHGYTF; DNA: TGTGCCAGCAGCTTAGCCCCCAAGGACAGTCCACATGGCTACACCTTC
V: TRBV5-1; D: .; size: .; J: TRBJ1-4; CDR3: CASSLRSPRDSTNEKLFF; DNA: TGCGCCAGCAGCTTGAGATCCCCTAGGGACTCAACTAATGAAAAACTGTTTTTT
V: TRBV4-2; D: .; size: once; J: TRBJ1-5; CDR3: CASSQAQGNPNQPQHF; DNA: TGTGCCAGCAGCCAAGCCCAGGGAAACCCAAATCAGCCCCAGCATTTT
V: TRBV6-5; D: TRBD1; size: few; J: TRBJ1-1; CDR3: CASSYGTGGGNTEAFF; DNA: TGTGCCAGCAGTTACGGGACAGGGGGCGGGAACACTGAAGCTTTCTTT
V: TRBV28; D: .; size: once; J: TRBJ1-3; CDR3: CASSIAGQGNTIYF; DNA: TGTGCCAGCAGTATCGCTGGACAGGGAAACACCATATATTTT
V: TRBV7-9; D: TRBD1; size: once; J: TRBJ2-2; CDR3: CASTGDRTNTGELFF; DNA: TGTGCCAGCACTGGGGACAGGACGAACACCGGGGAGCTGTTTTTT
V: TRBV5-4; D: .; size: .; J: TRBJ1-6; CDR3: CASSLDAGVVSPLHF; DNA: TGTGCCAGCAGCTTGGACGCGGGAGTAGTTTCACCCCTCCACTTT
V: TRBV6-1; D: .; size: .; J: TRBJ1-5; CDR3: CASSQSHSNQPQHF; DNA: TGTGCCAGCAGCCAGTCTCATAGCAATCAGCCCCAGCATTTT
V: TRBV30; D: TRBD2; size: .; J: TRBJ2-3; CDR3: CAWSVASASGYTQYF; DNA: TGTGCCTGGAGTGTCGCGTCGGCTAGCGGTTATACGCAGTATTTT
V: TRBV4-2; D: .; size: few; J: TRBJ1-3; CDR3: CASSQGTGGNTIYF; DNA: TGTGCCAGCAGCCAAGGGACGGGAGGAAACACCATATATTTT
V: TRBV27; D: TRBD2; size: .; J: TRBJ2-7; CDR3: CASSLQRGSSYEQYF; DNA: TGTGCCAGCAGTTTACAGCGGGGTAGCTCCTACGAGCAGTACTTC
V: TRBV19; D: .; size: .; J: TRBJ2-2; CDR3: CASSMAVNRGTGELFF; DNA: TGTGCCAGTAGTATGGCAGTCAACCGGGGCACCGGGGAGCTGTTTTTT
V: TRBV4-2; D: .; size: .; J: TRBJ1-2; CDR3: CASSQALQGYGYTF; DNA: TGTGCCAGCAGCCAAGCACTACAGGGCTATGGCTACACCTTC
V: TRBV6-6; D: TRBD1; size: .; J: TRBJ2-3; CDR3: CASKPQGASTDTQYF; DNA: TGTGCCAGCAAACCTCAGGGGGCTAGCACAGATACGCAGTATTTT
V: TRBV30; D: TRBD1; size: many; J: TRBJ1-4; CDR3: CAWGTGEEKLFF; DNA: TGTGCCTGGGGAACAGGGGAGGAAAAACTGTTTTTT
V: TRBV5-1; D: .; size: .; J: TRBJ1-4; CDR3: CASRETGLMGEKLFF; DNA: TGCGCCAGCAGGGAAACAGGGTTAATGGGTGAAAAACTGTTTTTT
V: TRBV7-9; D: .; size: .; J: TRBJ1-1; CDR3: CSSTNLAVTANTEAFF; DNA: TGTTCCAGCACCAACTTAGCCGTCACGGCGAACACTGAAGCTTTCTTT
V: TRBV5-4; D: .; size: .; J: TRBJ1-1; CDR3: CASSFGRGNTEAFF; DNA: TGTGCCAGCAGCTTTGGCAGGGGAAACACTGAAGCTTTCTTT